The 9 T cell receptor beta chains in this list originate from one sample, sequenced in a study of cytomegalovirus exposure and HLA in healthy donors. A multiplex PCR was run with 60 Vbeta primers and 13 Jbeta primers. This table comes from immunoSEQ multiplex PCR, and its TCRdb copy is limited to in-frame clones, with some not included. The sample has approximately 100,000 clones; around 80% are singletons. Sequencing was done on a sample of PBMCs. The receptors shown here come from a woman in her thirties or forties in good health and CMV-seronegative.

The rearrangement links TRBV10-3 to TRBJ2-2, with TRBD2 as a possible D gene (6 bases). CDR1 is ENHRY and CDR2 is SYGVKD in the germline V gene. Trimming cost V 0 bases and J 5 bases, with 13 bases left between them. The CDR3 contains 16 residues. In DNA, the CDR3 is TGTGCCATCAGTGAGTCCCTAGCGAGGAAAACCGGGGAGCTGTTTTTT. It encodes CAISESLARKTGELFF.

The chain has TRBV7-2 and TRBJ1-1; a weak D match, TRBD1 (5 bases). Looked up from germline, CDR1 is SGHTA and CDR2 is FQGNSA. The V and J ends lost 0 bases and 3 bases respectively, with 11 bases between them. The CDR3 extends over 15 amino acids. CDR3 region: CASSLAIGGDTEAFF. The CDR3 DNA reads TGTGCCAGCAGCTTAGCGATCGGGGGGGACACTGAAGCTTTCTTT.

The chain joins TRBV7-2 to TRBJ2-1; tentatively, D is TRBD2 (7 bases). Trimming took 5 bases from V and 12 from J, leaving 11 bases between them. From germline, CDR1 is SGHTA and CDR2 FQGNSA. This CDR3 comprises 11 residues. The CDR3 sequence: CASSLRGGQFF. For the CDR3, the DNA is TGTGCCAGCAGCCTAAGGGGGGGGCAGTTCTTC.

DNA of the CDR3: TGTGCCAGCAGTTCTTCCGGCGGGAGTGGTACTTACGAGCAGTACTTC. Protein: CASSSSGGSGTYEQYF. The gene calls are TRBV28 and TRBJ2-7; 7 bases fit TRBD2. The germline V gene encodes CDR1 MDHEN and CDR2 SYDVKM. The CDR3 is 16 amino acids. J was trimmed by 4 bases and V by 4 bases; bases with no gene match: 13.

V usage is TRBV7-9 and J usage is TRBJ1-2; 8 bases agree with TRBD1. The CDR3 totals 16 residues. Germline CDR1 and CDR2: SEHNR and FQNEAQ (reference sequence). The V and J ends lost 1 base and 5 bases, in that order; junction bases with no gene match: 9. CDR3 sequence (DNA): TGTGCCAGCAGCTTAGGGGGGACAGGAGGTTCTTATGGCTACACCTTC. It encodes CASSLGGTGGSYGYTF.

In this sample, this clone turned up a few times. The V and J genes are TRBV5-1 and TRBJ1-1; D might be TRBD1 (6 bases). The CDR3 runs 18 residues. The germline gives CDR1 SGHRS, CDR2 YFSETQ. V was trimmed by 0 bases and J by 4 bases, leaving 22 bases between them. CDR3 amino acids: CASSLATMGGRGGTEAFF. The CDR3 nucleotides are TGCGCCAGCAGCTTGGCTACGATGGGGGGGCGAGGGGGCACTGAAGCTTTCTTT.

This clone was picked up a small number of times. The rearrangement uses TRBV7-2 and TRBJ2-2; no clear D gene. Germline values: CDR1 SGHTA, CDR2 FQGNSA. This CDR3 region has 15 residues. Trimming cost V 5 bases and J 0 bases, with 10 bases left between them. The CDR3 reads CASSITETNTGELFF. The CDR3 DNA reads as TGTGCCAGCAGCATTACAGAGACGAACACCGGGGAGCTGTTTTTT.

The rearrangement uses TRBV28 and TRBJ1-5; 7 nucleotides match TRBD1. With 6 bases clipped from V and 2 bases from J, the junction kept 4 bases outside the gene matches. Per germline, CDR1 MDHEN and CDR2 SYDVKM. The CDR3 totals 14 residues. In DNA form, the CDR3 reads TGTGCCAGCAGACCAGGGGGGCGCAATCAGCCCCAGCATTTT. It translates to CASRPGGRNQPQHF.

About this clone itself: The same CDR3 can be traced to other DNA sequences in this sample. The gene calls are TRBV28 and TRBJ2-7; 11 bases line up with TRBD2. Germline CDR1 and CDR2: MDHEN and SYDVKM. This CDR3 region has 15 residues. V lost 6 bases and J lost 1; bases outside the gene matches: 5. The CDR3 DNA follows: TGTGCCAGCAGCCCCGGGACTAGCGGATCCTACGAGCAGTACTTC. Translating it yields CASSPGTSGSYEQYF.